These 29 T cell receptor beta chains came from one sample sequenced in a study of shared clonotypes between healthy human individuals. Produced via immunoSEQ multiplex PCR; TCRdb's table is partial and in-frame only. The sample includes about 680,000 clones, about 91% of them seen just once. Terminally differentiated effector memory CD45RA+ cells were excluded by CCR7 positive selection of CD45RO-negative cells. Sequencing was done on a sample of naive CD8+ T cells sorted from blood. Source of these receptors: a man aged 25 to 45 in good health.

This CDR3 is CASSLRQVSKNIQYF. For the CDR3, the DNA is TGTGCCAGCAGTTTAAGACAGGTTTCCAAAAACATTCAGTACTTC. The chain has TRBV27 and TRBJ2-4; tentatively, D is TRBD1 (6 bases). The length of the CDR3 is 15 residues. Trimming cost V 2 bases and J 2 bases, with 10 bases left between them. Germline lookup yields CDR1 MNHEY and CDR2 SMNVEV (reference sequence).

V usage is TRBV7-9 and J usage is TRBJ2-7; D is unresolved. The CDR3 loop spans 12 amino acids. CDR1 and CDR2 from the germline V gene are SEHNR and FQNEAQ (reference sequence). V was clipped by 5 bases and J by 6 bases, with 11 bases between them. The chain's CDR3 is CASSPGWVEQYF. The CDR3 coding sequence is TGTGCCAGCAGCCCAGGTTGGGTCGAGCAGTACTTC. Complete variable domain (other parts from reference TRBV7-9 and TRBJ2-7): DTGVSQNPRHKITKRGQNVTFRCDPISEHNRLYWYRQTLGQGPEFLTYFQNEAQLEKSRLLSDRFSAERPKGSFSTLEIQRTEQGDSAMYLCASSPGWVEQYFGPGTRLTVT.

The chain employs TRBV4-3 and TRBJ2-7, with D possibly being TRBD2 (6 bases). Germline lookup yields CDR1 LGHNA and CDR2 YSLEER. This CDR3 region has 14 residues. Trimming shortened V by 4 bases and J by 5 bases, and 15 bases separated the two germline ends. CDR3 sequence (DNA): TGCGCCAGCAGCCGGGGGGTCAAGGTGGACGAGCAGTACTTC. This gives the protein CASSRGVKVDEQYF.

The chain carries TRBV7-9 and TRBJ2-1, with D perhaps TRBD1 (5 bases). V was trimmed by 3 bases and J by 6 bases, leaving 9 bases between them. CDR1 is SEHNR, CDR2 FQNEAQ, per germline (reference sequence). CDR3 length: 13 residues. CDR3 coding DNA: TGTGCCAGCAGCTTCCGACAGCCCAATGAGCAGTTCTTC. Amino acid sequence: CASSFRQPNEQFF.

The chain has TRBV4-3 and TRBJ2-7, with 8 bases fitting TRBD2. CDR3 length equals 14 residues. V shed 2 bases and J 2 bases; nucleotides not matched to a gene: 2. CDR1 is LGHNA and CDR2 is YSLEER in the germline V gene. Here the CDR3 reads CASSQLAGPYEQYF. The CDR3 nucleotides read TGCGCCAGCAGCCAATTAGCGGGGCCCTACGAGCAGTACTTC.

The rearrangement links TRBV7-9 to TRBJ2-5; TRBD2 might be the D (5 bases). Germline assignment: CDR1 SEHNR and CDR2 FQNEAQ (reference sequence). Trimming shortened V by 3 bases and J by 0 bases, and 14 bases separated the two germline ends. The CDR3 loop spans 16 amino acids. The CDR3 is CASSLMVARYQETQYF. CDR3 sequence (DNA): TGTGCCAGCAGCTTGATGGTAGCGAGGTACCAAGAGACCCAGTACTTC. Full variable domain (missing parts from reference TRBV7-9 and TRBJ2-5): DTGVSQNPRHKITKRGQNVTFRCDPISEHNRLYWYRQTLGQGPEFLTYFQNEAQLEKSRLLSDRFSAERPKGSFSTLEIQRTEQGDSAMYLCASSLMVARYQETQYFGPGTRLLVL.

This clone was recorded only once. The V call is TRBV18, the J call TRBJ2-7; TRBD1 is a possible D gene (5 bases). Deletions cut 6 bases from V and 3 bases from J, with 27 bases between. The CDR3 spans 18 residues. Germline CDR1 reads KGHSH; CDR2 reads LQKENI. The DNA of the CDR3 is TGTGCCAGCTCCCGAACAATAGGGGCGACAGACCAGGACTACGAGCAGTACTTC. It yields the protein CASSRTIGATDQDYEQYF.

The chain is built from TRBV29-1 and TRBJ2-2; TRBD2 matches at 14 bases. Unmatched junction bases numbered 21, after V lost 8 bases and J lost 4 bases. Germline CDR1 is SQVTM and CDR2 is ANQGSEA. This CDR3 spans 20 amino acids. This chain's CDR3 is CSTPLAPGLAGVGGTGELFF. The CDR3 DNA is TGCAGCACGCCTCTCGCTCCGGGACTAGCGGGAGTCGGTGGCACCGGGGAGCTGTTTTTT.

V and J are TRBV15 and TRBJ2-7; no clear D gene. The germline gives CDR1 LNHNV, CDR2 YYDKDF (reference sequence). The CDR3 runs 14 residues. The V end lost 0 bases, the J end lost 3 bases, and 9 bases lay between the germline ends. As DNA, the CDR3 is TGTGCCACCAGCAGAGAGGCAGGTCACTACGAGCAGTACTTC. Translating it yields CATSREAGHYEQYF. Based on the CDR3 plus reference TRBV15 and TRBJ2-7, the full variable domain is DAMVIQNPRYQVTQFGKPVTLSCSQTLNHNVMYWYQQKSSQAPKLLFHYYDKDFNNEADTPDNFQSRRPNTSFCFLDIRSPGLGDTAMYLCATSREAGHYEQYFGPGTRLTVT.

Remarks on this clone: The sample carries other DNA sequences with the same CDR3. This chain links TRBV5-4 with TRBJ2-7, with D maybe TRBD1 (6 bases). This CDR3 spans 13 amino acids. Between the trimmed V and J ends, which lost 2 bases and 3 bases, there was a span of 9 bases. Per germline, CDR1 SGHNT and CDR2 YYREEE (reference sequence). The CDR3 is CASSLPDSYEQYF. The DNA for the CDR3 is TGTGCCAGCAGCTTACCGGACAGCTACGAGCAGTACTTC.

This chain uses TRBV7-9 with TRBJ2-5; maybe TRBD1 (6 bases). Germline V gene sequence: CDR1 SEHNR, CDR2 FQNEAQ (reference sequence). The germline V and J ends were trimmed by 2 bases and 3 bases, with 10 bases remaining between them. The length of the CDR3 is 14 residues. In nucleotides, the CDR3 is TGTGCCAGCAGCTTATTCTCAGGGGAAGAGACCCAGTACTTC. Translation gives CASSLFSGEETQYF. Full variable domain (rest looked up from reference TRBV7-9 and TRBJ2-5): DTGVSQNPRHKITKRGQNVTFRCDPISEHNRLYWYRQTLGQGPEFLTYFQNEAQLEKSRLLSDRFSAERPKGSFSTLEIQRTEQGDSAMYLCASSLFSGEETQYFGPGTRLLVL.

The chain links TRBV9 to TRBJ1-1; TRBD1 might be the D (6 bases). The CDR3 extends over 13 amino acids. V lost 5 bases and J 0 bases, leaving 8 bases between the germline ends. Germline lookup yields CDR1 SGDLS and CDR2 YYNGEE. The CDR3 loop reads CASRDSMNTEAFF. CDR3 coding DNA: TGTGCCAGCAGGGACAGCATGAACACTGAAGCTTTCTTT.

The chain couples TRBV5-1 to TRBJ2-1, with 10 bases that match TRBD1. The CDR3 totals 20 residues. Germline V lookup: CDR1 SGHRS, CDR2 YFSETQ. The junction had 16 bases not matched to a gene; V was cut back by 4 bases and J by 0 bases. CDR3 region: CASSGVARDRGSSSYNEQFF. CDR3 nucleotide sequence: TGCGCCAGCAGCGGGGTGGCCCGGGACAGGGGATCTAGCTCCTACAATGAGCAGTTCTTC.

The chain employs TRBV27 and TRBJ2-1; no reliable D call. The CDR3 has 15 amino acids. V was clipped by 2 bases and J by 0 bases, with 8 bases between them. Germline CDR1 MNHEY, CDR2 SMNVEV (reference sequence). CDR3 nucleotide sequence: TGTGCCAGCAGTTTAAGACCAAACTCCTACAATGAGCAGTTCTTC. This gives the protein CASSLRPNSYNEQFF.

The rearrangement links TRBV29-1 to TRBJ2-1; 14 nucleotides line up with TRBD2. V lost 3 bases and J lost 9; bases outside the gene matches: 13. CDR3 length equals 17 residues. Germline assignment: CDR1 SQVTM and CDR2 ANQGSEA. This chain's CDR3 is CSVEGTSGRTLFGEQFF. As DNA, the CDR3 is TGCAGCGTTGAGGGGACTAGCGGGAGAACGCTATTCGGTGAGCAGTTCTTC.

This chain connects TRBV6-6 to TRBJ2-7; D possibly corresponds to TRBD1 (6 bases). Germline CDR1 is MNHNY and CDR2 is SVGAGI (reference sequence). The CDR3 is 12 amino acids. Trimming took off 6 bases at V and 6 bases at J, with 12 bases between the two ends. CDR3 protein: CASSHGGGEQYF. In nucleotides, the CDR3 is TGTGCCAGCAGCCATGGGGGCGGCGAGCAGTACTTC.

CDR3 protein: CASSTPGPRRADTQYF. The CDR3, as DNA: TGTGCCAGCAGCACGCCGGGCCCAAGGAGGGCAGATACGCAGTATTTT. The chain joins TRBV7-8 to TRBJ2-3, with D possibly matching TRBD2 (6 bases). V was trimmed by 5 bases and J by 4 bases, leaving 19 bases between them. The V gene's germline CDR1 is SGHVS and CDR2 FQNEAQ. CDR3 size: 16 residues.

Comment on this clone: The junction does not match germline at one end; this may be a read error. The V and J genes are TRBV19 and TRBJ2-2; no definite D call. CDR1 is LNHDA and CDR2 is SQIVND in the germline V gene (reference sequence). The CDR3 runs to 15 residues. The CDR3 loop reads CASSLDPYGAGELFF. Written as DNA, the CDR3 is TGTGCCAGTAGTTTAGATCCTTACGGCGCCGGGGAGCTGTTTTTT.

The V gene is TRBV7-6, the J gene TRBJ2-1; TRBD2 matches 9 bases. The V and J ends lost 5 bases and 4 bases, in that order; junction bases with no gene match: 6. This CDR3 is built from 15 residues. Germline-derived CDR1 and CDR2 are SGHVS and FNYEAQ. CDR3 DNA: TGTGCCAGCAGCGCACTAGCGGGCCTTTACAATGAGCAGTTCTTC. It is translated as CASSALAGLYNEQFF. Full variable domain (rest looked up from reference TRBV7-6 and TRBJ2-1): GAGVSQSPRYKVTKRGQDVALRCDPISGHVSLYWYRQALGQGPEFLTYFNYEAQQDKSGLPNDRFSAERPEGSISTLTIQRTEQRDSAMYRCASSALAGLYNEQFFGPGTRLTVL.

The CDR3 DNA reads TGTGCCAGTAGTATGCCAGCTTACGAGCAGTTCTTC. The encoded protein is CASSMPAYEQFF. This rearrangement joins TRBV19 to TRBJ2-1; no clear D. Germline assignment: CDR1 LNHDA and CDR2 SQIVND (reference sequence). CDR3 length: 12 residues. The germline V and J ends were trimmed by 3 bases and 10 bases, with 10 bases remaining between them.

This chain joins TRBV7-8 and TRBJ1-3; D call uncertain. V dropped 1 base and J dropped 2 bases, with 12 bases sitting between them. The CDR3 consists of 16 residues. Per germline, CDR1 SGHVS and CDR2 FQNEAQ. The CDR3 nucleotides are TGTGCCAGCAGCTTAGTTCCGGTCGGGGCTGGAAACACCATATATTTT. Its translation: CASSLVPVGAGNTIYF. The variable domain in full, completed from reference TRBV7-8 and TRBJ1-3, reads GAGVSQSPRYKVAKRGQDVALRCDPISGHVSLFWYQQALGQGPEFLTYFQNEAQLDKSGLPSDRFFAERPEGSVSTLKIQRTQQEDSAVYLCASSLVPVGAGNTIYFGEGSWLTVV.

V is TRBV30 and J is TRBJ2-7; 7 bases are shared with TRBD2. The CDR3 sequence is 12 residues long. Germline loops: CDR1 GTSNPN, CDR2 SVGIG (reference sequence). J gave up 2 bases and V 5 bases, and 3 bases lay outside the gene matches. CDR3 in DNA: TGTGCCTGGGAGGCGGGAGCCTACGAGCAGTACTTC. Translated, it gives CAWEAGAYEQYF.

This clone was observed once. V is TRBV4-3 and J is TRBJ2-5; 7 nucleotides line up with TRBD2. The CDR3 is 14 amino acids. In germline, CDR1 is LGHNA, CDR2 YSLEER. Germline trimming cut 5 bases from V and 7 bases from J; bases unmatched to any gene: 10. CDR3 sequence (DNA): TGCGCCAGCAGCAACGGGGGGTCCAGTGGGACCCAGTACTTC. Protein: CASSNGGSSGTQYF.

This clone was detected once. The chain recombines TRBV15 with TRBJ2-7; TRBD2 matches 14 bases. From germline, CDR1 is LNHNV and CDR2 YYDKDF (reference sequence). With V trimmed by 5 bases and J by 6 bases, 9 bases remained unmatched. The length of the CDR3 is 16 residues. CDR3 nucleotide sequence: TGTGCCACCAGCGGGCTGGGGACTAGCGGGAGCCGCGAGCAGTACTTC. Its protein product is CATSGLGTSGSREQYF. Full variable domain (outside the CDR3, taken from reference TRBV15 and TRBJ2-7): DAMVIQNPRYQVTQFGKPVTLSCSQTLNHNVMYWYQQKSSQAPKLLFHYYDKDFNNEADTPDNFQSRRPNTSFCFLDIRSPGLGDTAMYLCATSGLGTSGSREQYFGPGTRLTVT.

The chain employs TRBV19 and TRBJ2-1, with 8 bases fitting TRBD1. The junction had 10 bases not matched to a gene; V was cut back by 0 bases and J by 3 bases. The CDR3 runs 18 residues. Germline V lookup: CDR1 LNHDA, CDR2 SQIVND (reference sequence). This chain's CDR3 is CASSIEAGGESHYNEQFF. The CDR3 coding sequence is TGTGCCAGTAGTATAGAGGCAGGGGGCGAGTCTCACTACAATGAGCAGTTCTTC.

The chain has TRBV4-1 and TRBJ2-1; no reliable D call. The V and J ends lost 6 bases and 2 bases respectively, with 8 bases between them. The CDR3 loop spans 13 amino acids. Germline CDR1 is MGHRA and CDR2 is YSYEKL. CDR3: CASSITAYNEQFF. In DNA, the CDR3 is TGCGCCAGCAGTATTACAGCCTACAATGAGCAGTTCTTC.

This chain uses TRBV6-6 with TRBJ2-5; weak D call: TRBD2 (6 bases). Per germline, CDR1 MNHNY and CDR2 SVGAGI (reference sequence). CDR3 length equals 15 residues. The V and J ends lost 2 bases and 2 bases respectively, with 12 bases between them. The CDR3 protein is CASSYRGLSQETQYF. CDR3 sequence (DNA): TGTGCCAGCAGTTACCGGGGGTTGAGTCAAGAGACCCAGTACTTC.

This sequence joins TRBV7-9 and TRBJ2-1, with a tentative D call TRBD1 (5 bases). Between the trimmed V and J ends, which lost 9 bases and 6 bases, there was a span of 21 bases. From germline, CDR1 is SEHNR and CDR2 FQNEAQ (reference sequence). The CDR3 is 15 residues long. This chain's CDR3 is CASTIGALVSNEQFF. In nucleotides, the CDR3 is TGTGCCAGTACCATAGGGGCGCTAGTAAGCAATGAGCAGTTCTTC.

The chain recombines TRBV18 with TRBJ2-7, with D maybe TRBD1 (5 bases). The CDR3 totals 16 residues. Germline V CDR1 and CDR2: KGHSH, LQKENI. V lost 4 bases, J lost 0 bases, and 16 bases lay in between. CDR3 nucleotides: TGTGCCAGCTCACAGGGTTTCGACAGCACCTCCTACGAGCAGTACTTC. The encoded protein is CASSQGFDSTSYEQYF.